This T cell receptor beta chain was captured in a study of blood T cell repertoires in COVID-19. Per the original data handling: Reference gene primer amplification in the assay estimated nucleated cell counts. Produced via immunoSEQ multiplex PCR; TCRdb's table is partial and in-frame only. That table is the source of V, J and clone size, and D and trimming were worked out from the DNA. The sample holds over 250,000 clones, about 90% seen once. Donors of Cohort 3 who recovered were those that had two negative PCRs, clearance, or symptom resolution. The origin of this receptor is a woman in her sixties who had recovered from COVID-19. Material: PBMCs or T cells enriched from blood (not recorded which).

The CDR3 spells CASSFGRIADTQYF. In DNA, the CDR3 is TGTGCCAGCAGCTTCGGTCGTATCGCCGATACGCAGTATTTT. The chain carries TRBV5-5 and TRBJ2-3, with D uncertain. CDR3 length equals 14 residues. With 2 bases removed from V and 6 bases from J, the gap between germline ends came to 13 bases. Germline assignment: CDR1 SGHKS and CDR2 YYEKEE (reference sequence).